Included here is one T cell receptor (beta chain) sequence, with context. It lacks a known antigen. No qualities accompany the bases; no much larger clone lies one base away. The entire isolated RNA was reverse transcribed using the High Capacity cDNA Reverse Transcription Kit, and thus expressed TCRB transcripts were sequenced. Naive, central memory and regulatory T cell samples underwent deep immunoSEQ sequencing, averaging about 3.3 million total reads per sample. Sorted cells were lysed in RLT buffer, and RNA was extracted using DNase-treated RNeasy Micro or Mini kits according to cell number. Each cell subset was processed on its own to prevent cross-contamination, while patient and healthy donor samples were processed together. The immunoSEQ multiplex PCR was used to amplify TCRB sequences from cDNA, yielding 87-bp fragments that span the CDR3 region. Amplicons were sequenced on the Illumina HiSeq platform. Processing in the source paper ran as follows. PCR bias was computationally corrected using synthetic template baselines, reads within Hamming distance 2 were collapsed, and singletons that could not be merged were discarded. Reads were aligned to IMGT to assign V, D and J genes, CDR3 length, and insertions or deletions at six rearrangement sites. Within each subset, clonotype counts were normalized to sorted cell number, after which true diversity and Gini coefficients were computed with the tcR R package. Repertoire sharing was quantified using the overlap coefficient calculated on TCRB nucleotide sequences. Out-of-frame TCRB sequences from naive cells were analyzed to stand in for the pre-selection repertoire. This is the immuneACCESS table as TCRdb keeps it, with only in-frame sequences that have V and J called. A part of the clones is gone; compared with another copy, unresolved V genes explain less than half, and the rest is unexplained. That table supplies the V and J calls and clone size; D and trimming were determined from the DNA. For this sample there are fewer than 900,000 clones; 15% to 20% appear just once. About 0.02% of the sample belongs to the ten largest clones.

Each donor gave one peripheral blood draw, averaging roughly 120 mL, which was collected into heparinised tubes. Using a panel that included CD45RO, CCR7, CD25, CD127, CD95 and CD27, naive, central memory, regulatory and stem cell-like memory CD4+ T cells were sorted on a BD FACSAria II. A purity above 95% was achieved for all sorted populations. Right away, PBMCs were isolated by Lymphoprep density gradient centrifugation and were stained directly, with no culture step. So that batch effects would be minimized, each experiment stained and sorted samples in pairs, pairing one healthy donor with one patient. The sample belongs to a study of beta chain features in type 1 diabetes (dated by TCRdb to the late 2010s). Concerning the study at large: Mean age, gender distribution, total cell number and subset yield were not different between patients and healthy donors. A total of about 100,000,000 sorted cells were examined across all samples, and RNA yield correlated strongly with the number of cells per subset. In the study, recently diagnosed type 1 diabetes patients and matched healthy donors were compared on the TCRB repertoires of their sorted circulating CD4+ T cell subsets. Regulatory and stem cell-like memory subsets were isolated from only 8 patients and about eight healthy donors, whereas naive and central memory subsets came from all 28 donors. Here is what the overall study found, with its caveats: Because small numbers of individuals were included in the HLA sub-analyses, any influence of HLA type on TCRB rearrangement was left unresolved. A moderate but significant shortening of TCRB CDR3 length was observed in type 1 diabetes patients in all four CD4+ subsets. At VDJ recombination sites, patients with type 1 diabetes made fewer insertions and deleted more nucleotides, a pattern implying thymic rearrangement abnormalities. Because cDNA was sequenced instead of genomic DNA, activated cells with high expression could be over-represented, although the groups did not differ in activation or CD3 levels. Naive, central memory and regulatory TCRB repertoires appeared more similar among patients than among healthy donors. PCR might favor shorter templates, but patient and control samples were amplified and corrected together, so any skew would affect both groups equally.

From a lookup of the germline V gene (reference sequence), CDR1 and CDR2 are MNHNY and SVGAGI. Including the terminal cysteine and phenylalanine, the CDR3 comprises 15 residues. The sequence is cut down to CDR3 DNA, 45 bases in frame from base 1. V is pared back by 2 bases and J by 9 bases, with 19 bases lying between the germline termini. Specimen: naive CD4+ T cells from blood. The cell subset or site label, as the study defines it: true naive CD4+ T cells. The sequence derives from a woman under 30 in good health. This chain is built from TRBV6-6 and TRBJ2-5, with the D segment identity uncertain. The nucleotides read TGTGCCAGCAGTTACCTTGACACGGTTGCGAGTGCCCAGTACTTC. It translates to CASSYLDTVASAQYF.